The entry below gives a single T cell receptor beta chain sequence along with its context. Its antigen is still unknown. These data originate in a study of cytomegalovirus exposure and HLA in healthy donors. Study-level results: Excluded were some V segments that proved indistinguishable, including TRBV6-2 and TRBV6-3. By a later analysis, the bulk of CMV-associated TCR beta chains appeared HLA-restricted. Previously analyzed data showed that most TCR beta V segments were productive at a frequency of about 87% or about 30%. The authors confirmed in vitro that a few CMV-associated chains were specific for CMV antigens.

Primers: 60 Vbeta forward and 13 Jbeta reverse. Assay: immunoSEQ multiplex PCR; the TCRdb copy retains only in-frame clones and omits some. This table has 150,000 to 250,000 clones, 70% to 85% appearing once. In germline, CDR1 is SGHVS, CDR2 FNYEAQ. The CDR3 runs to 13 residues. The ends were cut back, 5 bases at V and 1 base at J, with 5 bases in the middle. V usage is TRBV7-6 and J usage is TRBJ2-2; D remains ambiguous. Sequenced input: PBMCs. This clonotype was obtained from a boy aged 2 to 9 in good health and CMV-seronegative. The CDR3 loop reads CASSIRNTGELFF. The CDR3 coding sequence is TGTGCCAGCAGCATCAGGAACACCGGGGAGCTGTTTTTT.